This T cell receptor (beta chain) originates from a study of neoadjuvant anti-PD-1 for oral cavity cancer (dated by TCRdb to 2020 to 2023). In terms of the full investigation: Three to four biweekly doses of nivolumab at 3 mg/kg were mostly administered to patients before curative-intent surgical resection. A fourth nivolumab dose was given around day 43 to patients without progression, and definitive surgical resection was performed in those patients on days 50-56. Under RECIST 1.1, patients with complete response, partial response or stable disease were classed as responders, and patients with progression were classed as non-responders. There were 12 patients in the parent correlative cohort, and the response rate was roughly 33%.

Broader findings and caveats from the paper: TCR analyses included only a few patients per response group, and the authors called for larger cohorts for validation. After neoadjuvant nivolumab, significantly higher T cell clonality (Gini index) was found within PBMCs in non-responders than in responders. Higher pretreatment blood Treg/Th17 ratios correlated with higher pretreatment blood TCRbeta clonality and lower post-treatment tumor TCRbeta clonality.

From the germline V gene (reference sequence), CDR1 is SEHNR and CDR2 is FQNEAQ. Inclusive of the bounding cysteine and phenylalanine, the CDR3 is 15 residues long. Only the CDR3 portion is preserved as DNA: 45 bases, with reading frame beginning at the first base. V is pared back by 4 bases and J by 0 bases, with 11 bases lying between the germline termini. PBMC libraries used mostly 450 to 500 ng of input genomic DNA for deep sequencing, with six replicates per sample. The immunoSEQ hsTCRbeta kit was used to prepare TCRbeta libraries according to the manufacturer's instructions. An Illumina NovaSeq 6000 S4 flow cell was used to sequence the final libraries, which had first been combined to 3 nM. As for the original processing: The immunoSEQ Analyzer handled quality control and preprocessing of the raw data. The analysis was restricted to productive rearrangements, with each unique CDR3 amino acid sequence defining a clonotype. Repertoire clonality was estimated as the Gini-Simpson index, which was computed with the R package tcR. Student's t test was used to compare Gini indices, and Pearson correlation was used to assess associations with tumor size change. TCRdb carries this immuneACCESS record with in-frame sequences only. Its versions omit some clonotypes, under half of them owing to an unresolved V gene in the studies checked, with the rest unexplained. The DNA was the basis for D and trimming; V, J and clone size are from that table. Within this sample are 14,000 or so clones, with 62% of them counted one time only. The ten biggest clones cover 2.4% of the sample.

As concerns this clone: Its antigen specificity is not known. No much larger clonotype is one base removed from it; base qualities were not supplied.

This sample's time point label indicates: before neoadjuvant nivolumab. Patients were newly diagnosed with stage II-IVA oral cavity squamous cell carcinoma and had received no prior systemic or radiation treatment. The cohort consisted of patients with HPV-negative, locally advanced oral cavity squamous cell carcinoma. No culture maintenance or expansion was done, as the peripheral blood mononuclear cells went straight to analysis. Samples were obtained from a longitudinal correlative study of a single-arm phase II trial of neoadjuvant nivolumab in oral cavity squamous cell carcinoma. Genomic DNA-based TCRbeta sequencing was performed on subject-matched pre- and post-treatment PBMCs and tumors from three responders and three non-responders. Peripheral blood mononuclear cells were collected before nivolumab treatment and again after treatment, at the time of surgery. Genomic DNA was isolated from PBMCs using the Maxwell RSC DNA from Cells kit.

The TCR comes from a person between 35 and 79 years old with oral cavity squamous cell carcinoma. The sample consisted of PBMCs, taken before nivolumab (anti-PD-1) treatment. This receptor chain uses TRBV7-9 and TRBJ2-3; the D gene identity is not certain. CDR3 protein: CASSSGVRSTDTQYF. The base sequence is TGTGCCAGCAGCTCGGGTGTGAGGAGCACAGATACGCAGTATTTT. Supplemented by the reference TRBV7-9 and TRBJ2-3 proteins around the CDR3, the complete variable domain is DTGVSQNPRHKITKRGQNVTFRCDPISEHNRLYWYRQTLGQGPEFLTYFQNEAQLEKSRLLSDRFSAERPKGSFSTLEIQRTEQGDSAMYLCASSSGVRSTDTQYFGPGTRLTVL.